The clone carrying this T cell receptor (beta chain) was detected ten times or more. Its antigen is unknown. The sample belongs to a study of early T cells in non-severe SARS-CoV-2 infection. Study-wide background: Sequenced bulk RNA came from whole blood that was unsorted, and chains were unpaired.

Study-level points and caveats: The VDJdb matching leaned toward anti-spike CD8 responses and overlooked private and CD4 specificities.

Researchers tagged individual cDNA molecules with unique molecular identifiers. One entry per CDR3 protein, called by TCRdb with MiXCR from the 5' RACE reads. In the table there are tens of thousands of distinct CDR3 sequences, less than 6.5% of which are singletons. The J segment lost 5 bases and the V segment lost 5 bases, leaving 7 bases of the junction unmatched. This CDR3 contains 15 residues. Per the germline V gene, CDR1 is SEHNR and CDR2 is FQNEAQ (reference sequence). The chain recombines TRBV7-9 with TRBJ2-1, with 9 bases identical to TRBD1. This clonotype was sampled from an adult who was a healthcare worker with PCR-confirmed SARS-CoV-2 infection or an uninfected control (not recorded which). Sequencing used whole blood, obtained at baseline. The CDR3 region is CASSPRDRANNEQFF. CDR3 sequence (DNA): TGTGCCAGCAGCCCCCGGGACAGGGCAAACAATGAGCAGTTCTTC.